The 18 T cell receptor beta chains reported below all come from one sample, sequenced in a study of memory CD4+ T cells and cytomegalovirus serostatus. Method: immunoSEQ multiplex PCR; TCRdb's copy keeps in-frame clones and lacks some. The sample contains about 75,000 clones, around 80% of which appear only once. Single viable CD3+CD4+CD8-CD45RO+ cells were sorted as the memory CD4+ T cells. The sample was memory CD4+ T cells from blood. The receptors shown here come from an adult in good health and CMV-seropositive.

V is TRBV18 and J is TRBJ2-5, with a weak D call TRBD1 (5 bases). V lost 3 bases to trimming and J lost 3 bases, with 14 bases between them. Germline V gene lookup returns CDR1 KGHSH and CDR2 LQKENI. The CDR3 is 15 residues long. In DNA, the CDR3 is TGTGCCAGCTCACCGATAGCAGACAGTAAAGAGACCCAGTACTTC. Translation: CASSPIADSKETQYF.

The rearrangement links TRBV5-1 to TRBJ1-1, with D maybe TRBD1 (6 bases). The CDR3 contains 15 residues. The V and J ends lost 0 bases and 4 bases respectively, with 13 bases between them. The germline V gene encodes CDR1 SGHRS and CDR2 YFSETQ. The CDR3 sequence is CASSLDTGSATEAFF. DNA of the CDR3: TGCGCCAGCAGCTTGGATACAGGGTCGGCCACTGAAGCTTTCTTT. Full variable domain (outside the CDR3, taken from reference TRBV5-1 and TRBJ1-1): KAGVTQTPRYLIKTRGQQVTLSCSPISGHRSVSWYQQTPGQGLQFLFEYFSETQRNKGNFPGRFSGRQFSNSRSEMNVSTLELGDSALYLCASSLDTGSATEAFFGQGTRLTVV.

This chain uses TRBV10-3 with TRBJ2-6; D is unresolved. The V end was cut by 8 bases, the J end by 4 bases, with 9 bases between. This CDR3 is 13 amino acids long. Per the germline V gene, CDR1 is ENHRY and CDR2 is SYGVKD. CDR3 amino acids: CAIHPEGANVLTF. The CDR3 DNA sequence: TGTGCCATCCACCCGGAGGGGGCCAACGTCCTGACTTTC.

This clone was detected a few times. The chain is built from TRBV30 and TRBJ1-2, with a weak D call TRBD1 (5 bases). The V end was cut by 8 bases, the J end by 7 bases, with 17 bases between. The length of the CDR3 is 12 residues. Germline assignment: CDR1 GTSNPN and CDR2 SVGIG (reference sequence). CDR3 loop: CAGRRVLSGYTF. The CDR3 DNA reads TGTGCCGGACGCAGGGTCTTGAGTGGCTACACCTTC.

The CDR3 is CASSPQGAGNTIYF. DNA of the CDR3: TGTGCCAGCAGCCCACAGGGGGCGGGAAACACCATATATTTT. The rearrangement joins TRBV11-2 to TRBJ1-3, with 9 positions matching TRBD1. This CDR3 is 14 amino acids long. V lost 5 bases to trimming and J lost 4 bases; unmatched junction nucleotides: 3. Germline assignment: CDR1 SGHAT and CDR2 FQNNGV.

The chain links TRBV5-1 to TRBJ2-4; 7 bases align to TRBD1. CDR3 size: 14 residues. Germline V lookup: CDR1 SGHRS, CDR2 YFSETQ. V lost 1 base and J lost 10; bases outside the gene matches: 8. The CDR3 is CASSLTRGNGIQYF. In nucleotides, the CDR3 is TGCGCCAGCAGCTTGACCAGGGGGAATGGTATTCAGTACTTC.

V gene TRBV28 combines with J gene TRBJ1-2; D not certain. V dropped 3 bases and J dropped 3 bases, with 14 bases sitting between them. Germline values: CDR1 MDHEN, CDR2 SYDVKM. There are 15 residues in the CDR3. CDR3 nucleotide sequence: TGTGCCAGCAGTTTCGGGAAATCCCCCTACTATGGCTACACCTTC. Its protein product is CASSFGKSPYYGYTF.

The chain couples TRBV4-1 to TRBJ1-2, with 7 bases fitting TRBD1. The CDR3 is 18 amino acids. Germline values: CDR1 MGHRA, CDR2 YSYEKL. The V and J ends lost 0 bases and 2 bases, in that order; junction bases with no gene match: 12. The CDR3 protein is CASSQETRSGGRNYGYTF. The CDR3 region has the DNA TGCGCCAGCAGCCAAGAAACGAGGTCAGGGGGGCGAAACTATGGCTACACCTTC.

This chain links TRBV7-8 with TRBJ1-3; D uncertain. V was pared by 7 bases and J by 1 base, with 8 bases between. The CDR3 has 13 residues. Germline V gene data show CDR1 as SGHVS and CDR2 as FQNEAQ. CDR3 sequence: CASTGNSGNTIYF. In DNA form, the CDR3 reads TGTGCCAGCACCGGAAATTCTGGAAACACCATATATTTT.

The J gene is TRBJ1-5, the V gene TRBV30; tentative D call: TRBD1 (5 bases). The ends were cut back, 2 bases at V and 5 bases at J, with 10 bases in the middle. CDR3 length: 13 residues. Germline assignment: CDR1 GTSNPN and CDR2 SVGIG (reference sequence). CDR3 nucleotide sequence: TGTGCCTGGAGTTTGGGGGAATATCAGCCCCAGCATTTT. Its translation is CAWSLGEYQPQHF.

The V and J genes are TRBV9 and TRBJ2-3, with D perhaps TRBD2 (5 bases). The ends were cut back, 1 base at V and 6 bases at J, with 15 bases in the middle. In germline, CDR1 is SGDLS, CDR2 YYNGEE. This CDR3 has 15 residues. The CDR3 spells CASSVSGSEPDTQYF. The CDR3 DNA reads TGTGCCAGCAGCGTATCCGGTAGCGAACCCGATACGCAGTATTTT.

This clone was recorded a few times. This chain uses TRBV30 with TRBJ1-1; a weak D match, TRBD1 (5 bases). Germline V gene sequence: CDR1 GTSNPN, CDR2 SVGIG (reference sequence). This CDR3 contains 13 residues. V lost 4 bases to trimming and J lost 0 bases, with 9 bases between them. The CDR3 here is CAWTTVMNTEAFF. As DNA, the CDR3 is TGTGCCTGGACGACAGTAATGAACACTGAAGCTTTCTTT.

The chain is built from TRBV4-3 and TRBJ1-5; unclear D gene. Germline-derived CDR1 and CDR2 are LGHNA and YSLEER. Trimming stripped 3 bases from V and 9 bases from J, with 12 bases between. This CDR3 contains 13 residues. The CDR3 loop is CASSQVLLGPQHF. CDR3 sequence (DNA): TGCGCCAGCAGCCAGGTCCTCCTTGGGCCCCAGCATTTT.

The CDR3 region is CASSLDGYEQYV. CDR3 in DNA: TGTGCCAGCAGTCTCGACGGGTACGAGCAGTACGTC. The rearrangement links TRBV6-1 to TRBJ2-7; D gene uncertain. Germline CDR1 is MNHNS and CDR2 is SASEGT. The CDR3 runs 12 residues. V lost 5 bases, J lost 4 bases, and 9 bases lay in between.

CDR3 sequence reads: CASSLGGNNHGYTF. In DNA, the CDR3 is TGTGCCAGCAGCTTAGGGGGGAACAACCATGGCTACACCTTC. The chain has TRBV7-9 and TRBJ1-2; tentatively, D is TRBD1 (5 bases). The CDR3 has 14 residues. Trimming stripped 1 base from V and 6 bases from J, with 12 bases between. Germline assignment: CDR1 SEHNR and CDR2 FQNEAQ (reference sequence).

This clone turned up a few times. The chain recombines TRBV5-6 with TRBJ2-1; D is perhaps TRBD2 (5 bases). This CDR3 comprises 15 residues. Germline loops: CDR1 SGHDT, CDR2 YYEEEE. V lost 2 bases and J lost 4, with 13 bases in between. CDR3 protein: CASSFLLAVYNEQFF. As DNA, the CDR3 is TGTGCCAGCAGCTTCTTGCTAGCCGTTTACAATGAGCAGTTCTTC.

This clone was detected once. The chain couples TRBV7-2 to TRBJ1-4; D is ambiguous. The length of the CDR3 is 13 residues. The V gene's germline CDR1 is SGHTA and CDR2 FQGNSA. The V gene lost 2 bases and the J gene lost 0 bases, with 1 base spanning the gap. The CDR3 loop is CASSLSTNEKLFF. CDR3 nucleotides: TGTGCCAGCAGCTTATCAACTAATGAAAAACTGTTTTTT.

The rearrangement joins TRBV11-2 to TRBJ2-7; no clear D. CDR1 is SGHAT and CDR2 is FQNNGV in the germline V gene. The CDR3 totals 14 residues. Trimming pared 0 bases from V and 7 bases from J, leaving 13 bases between. The CDR3 region is CASSLDSSGGEQYF. The CDR3 nucleotides are TGTGCCAGCAGCTTAGACTCGTCGGGTGGGGAGCAGTACTTC.